A selection of T cell receptor beta chains follows, all from one sample in a study of cytomegalovirus exposure and HLA in healthy donors. Clones were read by immunoSEQ multiplex PCR, and TCRdb kept only the in-frame ones, dropping some. The data hold around 150,000 clones, with 68% observed a single time. The sample taken for sequencing was PBMCs. The receptors here all came from a woman in her 40s in good health and CMV-seropositive. CDR3s include the opening cysteine and the closing phenylalanine or tryptophan. Fields, in order: V gene, D gene, J gene, clone size, CDR3 protein, CDR3 DNA. A D gene is named only where the DNA matches it firmly. Rows give clone size only sometimes, using once, few, many, or a class for an expanded clone.

V gene: TRBV6-5; D gene: TRBD1; J gene: TRBJ1-2; clone size: NA; CDR3 protein: CASSHRDSIYGYTF; CDR3 DNA: TGTGCCAGCAGTCACCGGGACAGCATCTATGGCTACACCTTC
V gene: TRBV5-1; D gene: NA; J gene: TRBJ2-2; clone size: NA; CDR3 protein: CASIGGPNTGELFF; CDR3 DNA: TGCGCCAGCATCGGAGGCCCGAACACCGGGGAGCTGTTTTTT
V gene: TRBV28; D gene: TRBD1; J gene: TRBJ1-2; clone size: NA; CDR3 protein: CASSSGTGGTYGYTF; CDR3 DNA: TGTGCCAGCAGCTCCGGGACAGGCGGTACCTATGGCTACACCTTC
V gene: TRBV5-1; D gene: TRBD1; J gene: TRBJ1-2; clone size: NA; CDR3 protein: CASSFGQGRDYGYTF; CDR3 DNA: TGCGCCAGCAGCTTTGGACAGGGGCGGGACTATGGCTACACCTTC
V gene: TRBV7-2; D gene: TRBD1; J gene: TRBJ1-1; clone size: NA; CDR3 protein: CASSDTGGDLLYTEAFF; CDR3 DNA: TGTGCCAGCAGCGACACAGGGGGCGATTTGTTGTACACTGAAGCTTTCTTT
V gene: TRBV4-3; D gene: TRBD2; J gene: TRBJ2-5; clone size: NA; CDR3 protein: CASSQGGGGQETQYF; CDR3 DNA: TGCGCCAGCAGCCAAGGTGGGGGGGGGCAAGAGACCCAGTACTTC
V gene: TRBV4-3; D gene: TRBD1; J gene: TRBJ2-5; clone size: few; CDR3 protein: CASSQGQGAGEQYF; CDR3 DNA: TGCGCCAGCAGCCAAGGACAGGGGGCCGGGGAGCAGTACTTC
V gene: TRBV28; D gene: NA; J gene: TRBJ2-3; clone size: NA; CDR3 protein: CASGPDTQYF; CDR3 DNA: TGTGCCAGTGGCCCAGATACGCAGTATTTT
V gene: TRBV5-1; D gene: NA; J gene: TRBJ1-2; clone size: NA; CDR3 protein: CASSLDRDGYPF; CDR3 DNA: TGCGCCAGCAGCTTGGACAGGGATGGCTACCCCTTC
V gene: TRBV29-1; D gene: NA; J gene: TRBJ1-5; clone size: NA; CDR3 protein: CSVGGGMDQPQHF; CDR3 DNA: TGCAGCGTTGGGGGAGGGATGGATCAGCCCCAGCATTTT
V gene: TRBV5-1; D gene: NA; J gene: TRBJ1-1; clone size: NA; CDR3 protein: CASSLSTVNTEAFF; CDR3 DNA: TGCGCCAGCAGCTTGTCTACAGTGAACACTGAAGCTTTCTTT
V gene: TRBV6-5; D gene: NA; J gene: TRBJ1-5; clone size: once; CDR3 protein: CASSYSPGSQPQHF; CDR3 DNA: TGTGCCAGCAGTTACTCTCCCGGGAGTCAGCCCCAGCATTTT
V gene: TRBV7-9; D gene: TRBD1; J gene: TRBJ2-1; clone size: NA; CDR3 protein: CASSPSGTGGQNNEQFF; CDR3 DNA: TGTGCCAGCAGCCCGTCCGGGACAGGGGGACAGAACAATGAGCAGTTCTTC
V gene: TRBV10-3; D gene: TRBD1; J gene: TRBJ1-1; clone size: NA; CDR3 protein: CAISESAGTANTEAFF; CDR3 DNA: TGTGCCATCAGTGAGTCCGCCGGGACAGCAAACACTGAAGCTTTCTTT
V gene: TRBV5-6; D gene: NA; J gene: TRBJ1-2; clone size: NA; CDR3 protein: CASSTPKTYGYTF; CDR3 DNA: TGTGCCAGCAGTACTCCAAAAACCTATGGCTACACCTTC
V gene: TRBV5-4; D gene: TRBD1; J gene: TRBJ2-5; clone size: NA; CDR3 protein: CASRVPGQGEETQYF; CDR3 DNA: TGTGCCAGCAGAGTACCGGGACAGGGAGAAGAGACCCAGTACTTC
V gene: TRBV5-4; D gene: TRBD1; J gene: TRBJ1-1; clone size: NA; CDR3 protein: CATHPSQGETEAFF; CDR3 DNA: TGTGCCACCCATCCCAGCCAGGGGGAAACTGAAGCTTTCTTT
V gene: TRBV7-9; D gene: TRBD1; J gene: TRBJ2-5; clone size: NA; CDR3 protein: CASSLAVTGGEGETQYF; CDR3 DNA: TGTGCCAGCAGCTTAGCCGTGACAGGGGGTGAAGGAGAGACCCAGTACTTC
V gene: TRBV29-1; D gene: TRBD1; J gene: TRBJ1-1; clone size: NA; CDR3 protein: CSVARSLRGSTEAFF; CDR3 DNA: TGCAGCGTTGCCCGTTCTCTCAGGGGGAGTACTGAAGCTTTCTTT
V gene: TRBV6-5; D gene: NA; J gene: TRBJ2-1; clone size: NA; CDR3 protein: CASSYRRYNEQFF; CDR3 DNA: TGTGCCAGCAGTTACCGGAGGTACAATGAGCAGTTCTTC
V gene: TRBV19; D gene: NA; J gene: TRBJ2-7; clone size: NA; CDR3 protein: CASSIVTTASYEQYF; CDR3 DNA: TGTGCCAGTAGTATTGTTACGACAGCCTCCTACGAGCAGTACTTC
V gene: TRBV6-6; D gene: NA; J gene: TRBJ1-2; clone size: NA; CDR3 protein: CASRQDGANYGYTF; CDR3 DNA: TGTGCCAGCAGGCAAGACGGAGCTAACTATGGCTACACCTTC
V gene: TRBV4-1; D gene: TRBD2; J gene: TRBJ2-1; clone size: NA; CDR3 protein: CASSQVSSGRYNEQFF; CDR3 DNA: TGCGCCAGCAGCCAAGTGTCCAGCGGGAGGTATAATGAGCAGTTCTTC
V gene: TRBV5-1; D gene: NA; J gene: TRBJ2-1; clone size: NA; CDR3 protein: CASSLNPPNNEQFF; CDR3 DNA: TGCGCCAGCAGCTTGAATCCCCCTAACAATGAGCAGTTCTTC
V gene: TRBV5-1; D gene: NA; J gene: TRBJ1-2; clone size: few; CDR3 protein: CASSEEGAPTF; CDR3 DNA: TGCGCCAGCAGCGAGGAAGGGGCTCCCACCTTC
V gene: TRBV5-8; D gene: NA; J gene: TRBJ2-2; clone size: NA; CDR3 protein: CASSSTGTSNTGELFF; CDR3 DNA: TGTGCCAGCAGCTCAACCGGGACATCGAACACCGGGGAGCTGTTTTTT
V gene: TRBV5-1; D gene: TRBD2; J gene: TRBJ2-7; clone size: NA; CDR3 protein: CASSRTSGGLSYEQYF; CDR3 DNA: TGCGCCAGCAGCCGGACTAGCGGGGGACTATCCTACGAGCAGTACTTC
V gene: TRBV6-1; D gene: NA; J gene: TRBJ1-2; clone size: NA; CDR3 protein: CASTPQGPLYGYPF; CDR3 DNA: TGTGCCAGCACACCCCAGGGCCCCCTCTATGGCTACCCCTTC
V gene: TRBV6-1; D gene: NA; J gene: TRBJ1-6; clone size: NA; CDR3 protein: CASSGRSYNSPLHF; CDR3 DNA: TGTGCCAGCAGTGGTCGCTCCTATAATTCACCCCTCCACTTT
V gene: TRBV4-3; D gene: TRBD1; J gene: TRBJ1-2; clone size: few; CDR3 protein: CASSQAGTGGDYGYTF; CDR3 DNA: TGCGCCAGCAGCCAAGCGGGGACAGGAGGAGACTATGGCTACACCTTC
V gene: TRBV7-3; D gene: NA; J gene: TRBJ2-5; clone size: NA; CDR3 protein: CASSLGSLAGETQYF; CDR3 DNA: TGTGCCAGCAGCTTAGGGTCCCTAGCTGGGGAGACCCAGTACTTC
V gene: TRBV14; D gene: NA; J gene: TRBJ2-3; clone size: NA; CDR3 protein: CASSQVRTVYTVPDTQYF; CDR3 DNA: TGTGCCAGCAGCCAAGTTAGGACAGTCTATACAGTGCCAGATACGCAGTATTTT
V gene: TRBV4-1; D gene: NA; J gene: TRBJ2-5; clone size: NA; CDR3 protein: CASSQFSWTVETQYF; CDR3 DNA: TGCGCCAGCAGCCAGTTCTCATGGACTGTCGAGACCCAGTACTTC
V gene: TRBV27; D gene: NA; J gene: TRBJ2-5; clone size: NA; CDR3 protein: CASSRVAQETQYF; CDR3 DNA: TGTGCCAGCAGTCGGGTGGCCCAAGAGACCCAGTACTTC
V gene: TRBV23-1; D gene: NA; J gene: TRBJ1-5; clone size: NA; CDR3 protein: CASSPRQNQPQHF; CDR3 DNA: TGCGCCAGCAGTCCTAGACAGAATCAGCCCCAGCATTTT
V gene: TRBV5-1; D gene: NA; J gene: TRBJ2-5; clone size: few; CDR3 protein: CASSLRGGGETQYF; CDR3 DNA: TGCGCCAGCAGCTTAAGGGGTGGAGGGGAGACCCAGTACTTC
V gene: TRBV2; D gene: NA; J gene: TRBJ2-5; clone size: few; CDR3 protein: CASSGRARETQYF; CDR3 DNA: TGTGCCAGCAGTGGGAGGGCACGGGAGACCCAGTACTTC
V gene: TRBV6-5; D gene: TRBD1; J gene: TRBJ1-1; clone size: NA; CDR3 protein: CASSARTGNTEAFF; CDR3 DNA: TGTGCCAGCAGTGCCCGGACAGGAAACACTGAAGCTTTCTTT
V gene: TRBV28; D gene: NA; J gene: TRBJ1-1; clone size: NA; CDR3 protein: CASSLRQGTTTEAFF; CDR3 DNA: TGTGCCAGCAGTTTAAGGCAGGGAACGACGACTGAAGCTTTCTTT
V gene: TRBV5-1; D gene: NA; J gene: TRBJ1-1; clone size: NA; CDR3 protein: CASSLDGDGTEAFF; CDR3 DNA: TGCGCCAGCAGCTTGGACGGGGATGGCACTGAAGCTTTCTTT
V gene: TRBV7-3; D gene: TRBD1; J gene: TRBJ1-1; clone size: NA; CDR3 protein: CASSLPGTGAEAFF; CDR3 DNA: TGTGCCAGCAGCTTACCCGGGACAGGGGCTGAAGCTTTCTTT
V gene: TRBV29-1; D gene: NA; J gene: TRBJ1-2; clone size: once; CDR3 protein: CSVARLRGYTF; CDR3 DNA: TGCAGCGTTGCTAGGTTGAGGGGCTACACCTTC
V gene: TRBV2; D gene: TRBD1; J gene: TRBJ2-5; clone size: NA; CDR3 protein: CASSRDRGSQETQYF; CDR3 DNA: TGTGCCAGCAGCAGGGACAGGGGCTCCCAAGAGACCCAGTACTTC
V gene: TRBV28; D gene: NA; J gene: TRBJ1-4; clone size: NA; CDR3 protein: CASAGGNEKLFF; CDR3 DNA: TGTGCCAGCGCCGGAGGTAATGAAAAACTGTTTTTT
V gene: TRBV27; D gene: NA; J gene: TRBJ1-3; clone size: once; CDR3 protein: CASSSPGLGNTIYF; CDR3 DNA: TGTGCCAGCAGTTCCCCAGGGCTTGGAAACACCATATATTTT
V gene: TRBV9; D gene: TRBD2; J gene: TRBJ2-5; clone size: NA; CDR3 protein: CASSGGLAGGSVFSETQYF; CDR3 DNA: TGTGCCAGCAGCGGAGGACTAGCGGGGGGGTCGGTATTTTCGGAGACCCAGTACTTC